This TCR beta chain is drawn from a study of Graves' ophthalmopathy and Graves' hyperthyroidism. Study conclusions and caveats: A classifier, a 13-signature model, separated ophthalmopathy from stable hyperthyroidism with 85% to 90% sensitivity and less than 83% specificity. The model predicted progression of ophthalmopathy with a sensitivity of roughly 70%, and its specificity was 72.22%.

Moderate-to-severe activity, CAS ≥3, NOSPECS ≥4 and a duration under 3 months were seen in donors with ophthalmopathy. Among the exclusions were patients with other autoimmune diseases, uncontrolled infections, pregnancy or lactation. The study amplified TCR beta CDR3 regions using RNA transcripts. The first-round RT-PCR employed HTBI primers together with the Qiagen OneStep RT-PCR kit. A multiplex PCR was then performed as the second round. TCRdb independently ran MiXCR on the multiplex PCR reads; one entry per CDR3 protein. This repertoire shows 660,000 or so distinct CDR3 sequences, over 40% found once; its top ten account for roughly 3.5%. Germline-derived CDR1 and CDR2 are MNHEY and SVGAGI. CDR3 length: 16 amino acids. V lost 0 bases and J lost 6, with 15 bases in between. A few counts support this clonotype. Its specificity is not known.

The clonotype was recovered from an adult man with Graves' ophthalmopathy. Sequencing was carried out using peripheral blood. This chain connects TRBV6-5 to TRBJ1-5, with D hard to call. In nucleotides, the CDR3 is TGTGCCAGCAGTTACTCCTCACAGCCGGTCAGTCAGCCCCAGCATTTT. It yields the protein CASSYSSQPVSQPQHF.